The T cell receptor (beta chain) described here comes from a study of identical twins. MiXCR, run by TCRdb on the 5' RACE reads, gives a single entry per CDR3 protein. The sample lists approximately 260,000 distinct CDR3 sequences; 6.5% to 9.5% were seen once. The CDR3 covers 14 residues. CDR1 is SGHRS and CDR2 is YFSETQ in the germline V gene. V lost 2 bases and J lost 6, with 15 bases in between. These data were likewise used in another study, on yellow fever vaccine responses in identical twins.

The clonotype was recovered from a woman aged 18-29 years in good health. The material sequenced was CD8+ T cells sorted from blood. The rearrangement joins TRBV5-1 to TRBJ2-7; the D gene is possibly TRBD2 (5 bases). In nucleotides, the CDR3 is TGCGCCAGCAGCTTATTCGCAGGCGGAGGCGAGCAGTACTTC. As protein: CASSLFAGGGEQYF.